These 28 T cell receptor beta chains share one sample of origin, sequenced in a study of T cell repertoires in cytomegalovirus infection. From the reads, TCRdb called clonotypes with MiXCR, one entry per CDR3 protein. The table lists about 140,000 distinct CDR3 sequences, under 8.5% of them singletons. Source material: PBMCs. These receptors all stem from a human donor in good health (CMV status not recorded). Some clones in this sample may be carry-over from other donors' samples.

In its sample, this clonotype was seen many times. The chain is built from TRBV7-8 and TRBJ2-2; 9 nucleotides agree with TRBD1. V trimming: 4 bases; J trimming: 4 bases; junction bases outside the gene matches: 1. CDR3 length equals 14 residues. Germline V lookup: CDR1 SGHVS, CDR2 FQNEAQ. This chain's CDR3 is CASSWDRATGELFF. The CDR3 DNA follows: TGTGCCAGCAGCTGGGACAGGGCCACCGGGGAGCTGTTTTTT.

Of note for this clonotype: Possible read error: a much larger clone is one base away. The CDR3 region is CAISDRGAGHYGYTF. In DNA, the CDR3 is TGTGCCATCAGTGACCGCGGGGCAGGGCACTATGGCTACACCTTC. The chain is built from TRBV10-3 and TRBJ1-2, with TRBD1 as a possible D gene (5 bases). Germline assignment: CDR1 ENHRY and CDR2 SYGVKD. V shed 3 bases and J shed 3 bases, with 14 bases lying between them. This CDR3 has 15 residues.

The chain couples TRBV5-1 to TRBJ2-7; D is undetermined. V dropped 0 bases and J dropped 4 bases, with 14 bases sitting between them. CDR1 and CDR2 (germline): SGHRS, YFSETQ. The length of the CDR3 is 15 residues. The DNA for the CDR3 is TGCGCCAGCAGCTTGGGTGGCCCCCAAGAATACGAGCAGTACTTC. It is translated as CASSLGGPQEYEQYF.

This clonotype was picked up a small number of times. The chain links TRBV24-1 to TRBJ2-1; D ambiguous. The V end was cut by 2 bases, the J end by 4 bases, with 5 bases between. Germline V gene lookup returns CDR1 KGHDR and CDR2 SFDVKD. The CDR3 totals 13 residues. As DNA, the CDR3 is TGTGCCACCAGTGATTCATGGTACAATGAGCAGTTCTTC. Protein sequence: CATSDSWYNEQFF.

This clonotype was detected many times. V and J are TRBV7-9 and TRBJ1-1, with 8 bases matching TRBD1. Germline CDR1 reads SEHNR; CDR2 reads FQNEAQ (reference sequence). The CDR3 has 15 amino acids. V trimming: 1 base; J trimming: 7 bases; junction bases outside the gene matches: 8. CDR3 coding DNA: TGTGCCAGCAGCTTAGGTTTTGGACAGGGATATGAAGCTTTCTTT. Translation gives CASSLGFGQGYEAFF.

This clonotype was counted at least ten times. The chain uses TRBV20-1 and TRBJ2-3; 12 bases map to TRBD2. Germline values: CDR1 DFQATT, CDR2 SNEGSKA (reference sequence). The CDR3 loop spans 16 amino acids. V lost 6 bases to trimming and J lost 7 bases; unmatched junction nucleotides: 14. CDR3 protein: CSATPPSGGGRNTQYF. The CDR3 coding sequence is TGCAGTGCGACCCCTCCTAGCGGGGGGGGGCGGAATACGCAGTATTTT.

This clonotype was detected ten times or more. The chain uses TRBV7-9 and TRBJ1-1, with D possibly being TRBD1 (5 bases). V gave up 3 bases and J gave up 1 base, with 9 bases separating them. Germline lookup yields CDR1 SEHNR and CDR2 FQNEAQ (reference sequence). The CDR3 contains 14 residues. DNA for the CDR3: TGTGCCAGCAGCTTTGGGACTTGGAACACTGAAGCTTTCTTT. This codes for CASSFGTWNTEAFF. The full variable domain, rest sourced from reference TRBV7-9 and TRBJ1-1, is DTGVSQNPRHKITKRGQNVTFRCDPISEHNRLYWYRQTLGQGPEFLTYFQNEAQLEKSRLLSDRFSAERPKGSFSTLEIQRTEQGDSAMYLCASSFGTWNTEAFFGQGTRLTVV.

The table lists this clonotype with a few counts. The chain employs TRBV10-2 and TRBJ2-3; the D is unclear. Germline assignment: CDR1 WSHSY and CDR2 SAAADI. This CDR3 is built from 12 residues. With 7 bases removed from V and 2 bases from J, the gap between germline ends came to 7 bases. The CDR3 DNA reads as TGCGCCAGCAAGATTTCCACAGATACGCAGTATTTT. Translating gives CASKISTDTQYF.

This clonotype was seen ten or more times. The rearrangement links TRBV7-3 to TRBJ2-1; possible D gene TRBD1, 6 bases. Germline CDR1 reads SGHTA; CDR2 reads FQGTGA. The CDR3 consists of 15 residues. V was pared by 2 bases and J by 7 bases, with 15 bases between. In DNA, the CDR3 is TGTGCCAGCAGCTTATCCGCCGGGACAAGGAATGAGCAGTTCTTC. Protein product: CASSLSAGTRNEQFF.

There are many counts of this clonotype. The chain has TRBV19 and TRBJ2-3; 13 bases match TRBD2. Trimming removed 7 bases from V and 6 bases from J; junction bases left unmatched: 7. Germline V CDR1 and CDR2: LNHDA, SQIVND (reference sequence). The length of the CDR3 is 15 residues. CDR3 in DNA: TGTGCCAGTAAAGGACTAGCGGGGGCGGAGGATACGCAGTATTTT. Its translation: CASKGLAGAEDTQYF.

This clonotype was picked up a small number of times. V is TRBV11-2 and J is TRBJ1-1, with unresolved D. V was shortened by 4 bases and J by 1 base, with 7 bases between the two germline ends. The CDR3 runs to 13 residues. Germline CDR1 and CDR2: SGHAT and FQNNGV. The CDR3 here is CASSSQANTEAFF. CDR3 DNA: TGTGCCAGCAGCTCGCAAGCGAACACTGAAGCTTTCTTT.

There are many counts of this clonotype. V and J are TRBV7-2 and TRBJ2-5, with D unresolved. Germline V gives CDR1 SGHTA, CDR2 FQGNSA. The CDR3 consists of 13 residues. Trimming shortened V by 0 bases and J by 0 bases, and 2 bases separated the two germline ends. The CDR3 sequence: CASSLAYQETQYF. The CDR3 bases are TGTGCCAGCAGCTTAGCCTACCAAGAGACCCAGTACTTC.

This clonotype was counted at least ten times. The CDR3 nucleotides are TGTGCCAGCAGCCCTAATTGGGACAGGGTAGGGCCTAATTCACCCCTCCACTTT. This sequence encodes CASSPNWDRVGPNSPLHF. The V call is TRBV4-2, the J call TRBJ1-6; 9 nucleotides line up with TRBD1. This CDR3 region has 18 residues. Germline V lookup: CDR1 LGHNA, CDR2 YNFKEQ. Trimming at V came to 4 bases and at J to 6 bases, leaving 13 bases not matched to a gene.

This clonotype has ten or more counts. The chain couples TRBV18 to TRBJ1-6, with 10 bases lining up with TRBD1. Trimming at V came to 1 base and at J to 7 bases, leaving 1 base not matched to a gene. CDR1 and CDR2 (germline): KGHSH, LQKENI. This CDR3 region has 15 residues. CDR3 sequence reads: CASSPLGQGNSPLHF. The CDR3, as DNA: TGTGCCAGCTCACCACTGGGACAGGGGAATTCACCCCTCCACTTT.

This clonotype was seen ten or more times. The genes are TRBV6-2 or TRBV6-3 and TRBJ1-5; D unclear. CDR3 length equals 12 residues. Germline lookup yields CDR1 MNHEY and CDR2 SVGEGT. Deletions cut 6 bases from V and 2 bases from J, with 5 bases between. This chain's CDR3 is CASRRGNQPQHF. CDR3 DNA sequence: TGTGCCAGCAGGCGTGGCAATCAGCCCCAGCATTTT.

This clonotype was detected ten times or more. The chain carries TRBV6-6 and TRBJ1-5; D ambiguous. Trimming removed 6 bases at V and 3 bases at J, with 6 bases between. The germline V gene has CDR1 MNHNY and CDR2 SVGAGI (reference sequence). The length of the CDR3 is 12 residues. DNA for the CDR3: TGTGCCAGCAGGCGAACCAATCAGCCCCAGCATTTT. Protein: CASRRTNQPQHF.

This rearrangement joins TRBV2 to TRBJ1-4; tentatively, D is TRBD1 (6 bases). The V and J ends lost 4 bases and 5 bases respectively, with 14 bases between them. The V gene's germline CDR1 is SNHLY and CDR2 FYNNEI. CDR3 length: 15 residues. The CDR3 reads CASSAGGRLNEKLFF. The CDR3 DNA reads TGTGCCAGCAGTGCCGGGGGCAGGCTCAATGAAAAACTGTTTTTT.

This clonotype showed up just a few times. The chain carries TRBV7-6 and TRBJ2-1; D unresolved. Trimming took 4 bases from V and 6 from J, leaving 13 bases between them. CDR3 length: 14 residues. Germline-derived CDR1 and CDR2 are SGHVS and FNYEAQ. The CDR3 loop reads CASSSPSSFNEQFF. The DNA for the CDR3 is TGTGCCAGCAGCTCACCTTCGAGTTTCAATGAGCAGTTCTTC.

This clonotype has ten or more counts. This rearrangement joins TRBV28 to TRBJ1-6; maybe TRBD1 (6 bases). Germline CDR1 is MDHEN and CDR2 is SYDVKM. CDR3 length equals 14 residues. Between the trimmed V and J ends, which lost 5 bases and 13 bases, there was a span of 18 bases. The CDR3 reads CASSPRGGGGPLHF. DNA of the CDR3: TGTGCCAGCAGTCCCCGCGGGGGCGGAGGGCCCCTCCACTTT.

Only a few counts were recorded for this clonotype. V and J are TRBV5-4 and TRBJ2-3, with D possibly matching TRBD1 (6 bases). CDR3 length: 15 residues. Trimming left V 2 bases short and J 0 bases short, with 10 bases between. Germline lookup yields CDR1 SGHNT and CDR2 YYREEE (reference sequence). In nucleotides, the CDR3 is TGTGCCAGCAGCTTCAGGGGACCAAGCACAGATACGCAGTATTTT. Amino acids: CASSFRGPSTDTQYF.

In this sample, this clonotype turned up a few times. The CDR3 region is CASSPQGDPSNQPQHF. CDR3 coding DNA: TGTGCCAGCTCACCCCAGGGAGACCCTAGCAATCAGCCCCAGCATTTT. The chain carries TRBV18 and TRBJ1-5, with D possibly being TRBD1 (5 bases). The germline V and J ends were trimmed by 3 bases and 0 bases, with 12 bases remaining between them. The CDR3 spans 16 residues. Looked up from germline, CDR1 is KGHSH and CDR2 is LQKENI.

This clonotype was recorded many times. The chain joins TRBV9 to TRBJ1-1, with D possibly matching TRBD1 (6 bases). CDR3 length: 15 residues. Germline V lookup: CDR1 SGDLS, CDR2 YYNGEE. Trimming took 2 bases from V and 5 from J, leaving 16 bases between them. The CDR3, as DNA: TGTGCCAGCAGCGTCCTCCCAGGGGATAAGACTGAAGCTTTCTTT. Encoded protein: CASSVLPGDKTEAFF.

This clonotype was found a few times. Compared with germline, one end of the junction differs, possibly owing to a read error. This chain joins TRBV19 and TRBJ1-2; 9 nucleotides agree with TRBD1. This CDR3 has 14 amino acids. CDR1 and CDR2 from the germline V gene are LNHDA and SQIVND (reference sequence). The CDR3 nucleotides read TGTGCCAGTAGTACACGGGACAGGGTATATGACTACACCTTC. It translates to CASSTRDRVYDYTF.

This clonotype was recorded many times. V usage is TRBV19 and J usage is TRBJ2-1; D not certain. This CDR3 spans 12 amino acids. Looked up from germline, CDR1 is LNHDA and CDR2 is SQIVND (reference sequence). With 5 bases removed from V and 5 bases from J, the gap between germline ends came to 7 bases. The CDR3 nucleotides are TGTGCCAGTAGTCCCACAGACAATGAGCAGTTCTTC. It is translated as CASSPTDNEQFF. Complete variable domain (other parts from reference TRBV19 and TRBJ2-1): DGGITQSPKYLFRKEGQNVTLSCEQNLNHDAMYWYRQDPGQGLRLIYYSQIVNDFQKGDIAEGYSVSREKKESFPLTVTSAQKNPTAFYLCASSPTDNEQFFGPGTRLTVL.

This clonotype has ten or more counts. The chain combines TRBV4-3 with TRBJ2-2; possibly TRBD1 or TRBD2 for D (6 bases each). CDR1 is LGHNA, CDR2 YSLEER, per germline. CDR3 size: 18 residues. V was pared by 0 bases and J by 1 base, with 15 bases between. For the CDR3, the DNA is TGCGCCAGCAGCCAAGAAGGGGCGGGACACTGGAACACCGGGGAGCTGTTTTTT. The encoded protein is CASSQEGAGHWNTGELFF.

The chain couples TRBV12-3 or TRBV12-4 to TRBJ2-7; D gene uncertain. Trimming pared 3 bases from V and 4 bases from J, leaving 4 bases between. CDR3 length: 11 residues. For the CDR3, the DNA is TGTGCCAGCAGTTTCAAGTACGAGCAGTACTTC. Translation gives CASSFKYEQYF.

Note on this clonotype: Given a much more abundant clone one base away, this may be a read error. J is TRBJ1-1 and V is TRBV19, with D possibly being TRBD1 (6 bases). CDR3 length equals 15 residues. Germline values: CDR1 LNHDA, CDR2 SQIVND (reference sequence). V shed 7 bases and J shed 4 bases, with 19 bases lying between them. CDR3 residues: CASTGDRRLSTEAFF. The DNA of the CDR3 is TGTGCCAGTACTGGAGACAGGAGGTTAAGCACTGAAGCTTTCTTT.

This clonotype has just a few counts. The gene calls are TRBV14 and TRBJ2-3; D is possibly TRBD2 (6 bases). The germline CDR1 and CDR2 sequences are SGHDN and FVKESK. This CDR3 has 15 amino acids. V lost 0 bases to trimming and J lost 6 bases, with 13 bases between them. CDR3 DNA: TGTGCCAGCAGCCAAGATGCGGGGCAAACGGATACGCAGTATTTT. Its protein product is CASSQDAGQTDTQYF.